What follows describes a single T cell receptor beta chain. The entry originates in a study of OX40 agonist ivuxolimab in advanced cancers. Background on the study: Cancers in dose escalation were hepatocellular, melanoma, renal cell and head and neck.

Profiling relied on immunoSEQ multiplex PCR, and the TCRdb table lists in-frame clones only, not all of them. Here the sample spans 35,000 to 50,000 clones, 88% being singletons. CDR1 is LNHDA, CDR2 SQIVND, per germline (reference sequence). This CDR3 has 15 residues. V was shortened by 1 base and J by 2 bases, with 12 bases between the two germline ends. The sequencing here drew on CD4+ or CD8+ T cells sorted from blood, taken in a trial of the OX40 agonist ivuxolimab. This receptor was obtained from an adult with an advanced solid tumor such as melanoma, head and neck, liver or kidney cancer. This rearrangement joins TRBV19 to TRBJ2-7; possible D gene TRBD1, 5 bases. The CDR3 nucleotides are TGTGCCAGTAGTATAGGGGCAGGGCCGGCCTACGAGCAGTACTTC. Its translation is CASSIGAGPAYEQYF.